Listed below are T cell receptor beta chains from one sample, sequenced in a study of CD8 T cells in Susac syndrome. TCRdb reprocessed the immunoSEQ multiplex PCR reads via MiXCR and lists one record per CDR3 protein. The sample carries about 210,000 distinct CDR3 sequences, 95% recorded once. Input material: CD4+ T cells from PBMCs. The receptors here all came from a human donor with multiple sclerosis. Each CDR3 is given with its conserved first and last residue. The D gene is left open where the match is weak. Part of the rows lack a size; the others show once, few, many or a class for expanded clones.

cdr3_aa cdr3_nt j_call clone_size d_call v_call
CATSRALLAGVTDTQYF TGTGCCACCAGCAGAGCGCTACTAGCGGGGGTAACAGATACGCAGTATTTT TRBJ2-3 NA TRBD2 TRBV15
CASSQGRQDAGYTF TGTGCCAGCAGCCAAGGGCGGCAGGACGCTGGCTACACCTTC TRBJ1-2 NA NA TRBV14
CASSSSETAYGYTF TGCGCCAGCAGCTCATCTGAGACAGCGTATGGCTACACCTTC TRBJ1-2 NA NA TRBV5-1
CASSLTGSTDTQYF TGTGCCAGCAGTTTAACAGGGTCCACAGATACGCAGTATTTT TRBJ2-3 NA NA TRBV27
CAWSGVQLGGYTF TGTGCCTGGAGTGGTGTGCAACTAGGGGGCTACACCTTC TRBJ1-2 NA NA TRBV30
CSVDVRRLNTEAFF TGCAGCGTTGATGTTCGGAGACTGAACACTGAAGCTTTCTTT TRBJ1-1 NA NA TRBV29-1
CASTPGQGRNTEAFF TGTGCCAGCACCCCGGGACAGGGACGGAACACTGAAGCTTTCTTT TRBJ1-1 NA TRBD1 TRBV2
CSVGQYDDTGELFF TGCAGCGTTGGGCAGTACGACGACACCGGGGAGCTGTTTTTT TRBJ2-2 once NA TRBV29-1
CASSKAGVGETQYF TGTGCCAGTAGTAAAGCGGGAGTCGGAGAGACCCAGTACTTC TRBJ2-5 NA TRBD2 TRBV19
CSVDFGETQYF TGCAGCGTTGACTTTGGAGAGACCCAGTACTTC TRBJ2-5 NA NA TRBV29-1
CSARVSPADNEQFF TGCAGTGCTAGAGTATCCCCGGCCGACAATGAGCAGTTCTTC TRBJ2-1 NA NA TRBV20-1
CASSAQGGKYEQYF TGTGCCAGTAGTGCTCAGGGGGGAAAATACGAGCAGTACTTC TRBJ2-7 NA NA TRBV19
CSAALDVAQYF TGCAGTGCCGCCCTGGATGTAGCCCAGTACTTC TRBJ2-5 NA NA TRBV20-1
CSARPQPGSGYTF TGCAGTGCTAGACCACAGCCCGGGTCCGGCTACACCTTC TRBJ1-2 NA NA TRBV20-1
CASGGQSRLEGYTF TGTGCCAGCGGTGGTCAAAGCAGGCTCGAGGGCTACACCTTC TRBJ1-2 NA NA TRBV7-2
CASSLVSAGVGTEAFF TGCGCCAGCAGCTTGGTGTCCGCAGGGGTGGGAACTGAAGCTTTCTTT TRBJ1-1 NA NA TRBV5-1
CSVNFGTGVSYEQYF TGCAGCGTTAATTTCGGGACAGGGGTCTCCTACGAGCAGTACTTC TRBJ2-7 NA TRBD1 TRBV29-1
CSAGGLSYEQYF TGCAGCGCCGGAGGGCTATCCTACGAGCAGTACTTC TRBJ2-7 NA NA TRBV29-1
CSVGVLGTMNTEAFF TGCAGCGTTGGTGTCTTAGGGACAATGAACACTGAAGCTTTCTTT TRBJ1-1 NA NA TRBV29-1
CASSLDLESYNEQFF TGTGCCAGCAGCTTAGACCTCGAATCCTACAATGAGCAGTTCTTC TRBJ2-1 NA NA TRBV7-2
CASGLGTLAGVGTGELFF TGTGCTAGTGGTTTGGGAACCTTAGCGGGAGTAGGGACCGGGGAGCTGTTTTTT TRBJ2-2 NA TRBD2 TRBV12-5
CASSFLSGYGGYTF TGTGCCAGCAGTTTCCTATCGGGTTACGGGGGCTACACCTTC TRBJ1-2 NA NA TRBV27
CATSREVKGSSGANVLTF TGTGCCACCAGCAGAGAGGTCAAGGGTTCATCTGGGGCCAACGTCCTGACTTTC TRBJ2-6 once NA TRBV15
CTSSQDWCEQYF TGCACCAGCAGCCAAGATTGGTGCGAGCAGTACTTC TRBJ2-7 once NA TRBV1
CATSKGAENSPLHF TGTGCCACCTCCAAGGGGGCTGAGAATTCACCCCTCCACTTT TRBJ1-6 once TRBD1 TRBV10-3
CASSSDREYEQYF TGTGCCAGCAGCTCCGACAGGGAGTACGAGCAGTACTTC TRBJ2-7 NA TRBD1 TRBV12-3/TRBV12-4
CASSLQRGGTDTQYF TGTGCCAGCAGCCTGCAGCGGGGGGGCACAGATACGCAGTATTTT TRBJ2-3 NA TRBD2 TRBV7-3
CASSRDREYEQYF TGTGCCAGTAGTAGGGACAGGGAATACGAGCAGTACTTC TRBJ2-7 few TRBD1 TRBV19
CASSLLGYRGGDTEAFF TGTGCCAGCAGTTTACTAGGATACAGGGGAGGGGACACTGAAGCTTTCTTT TRBJ1-1 NA TRBD1 TRBV28
CSALVPPLQETQYF TGCAGTGCCCTAGTTCCACCTCTCCAAGAGACCCAGTACTTC TRBJ2-5 NA NA TRBV20-1
CASSPPHGVGRSSSNYGYTF TGCGCCAGCAGCCCACCGCATGGTGTGGGAAGGTCGAGTTCTAACTATGGCTACACCTTC TRBJ1-2 NA NA TRBV4-1
CSVESGEDTQYF TGCAGCGTTGAATCCGGTGAAGATACGCAGTATTTT TRBJ2-3 NA NA TRBV29-1
CSATQGSYSNQPQHF TGCAGTGCTACCCAGGGCAGCTATAGCAATCAGCCCCAGCATTTT TRBJ1-5 NA NA TRBV20-1
CSVVLADEQYF TGCAGCGTCGTACTAGCGGACGAGCAGTACTTC TRBJ2-7 NA TRBD2 TRBV29-1
CASSRTLAGAFDTQYF TGTGCCAGCAGCCGTACACTAGCGGGGGCATTTGATACGCAGTATTTT TRBJ2-3 NA TRBD2 TRBV3-1
CATSDGQGWYTF TGTGCCACCAGTGACGGACAGGGTTGGTACACCTTC TRBJ1-2 NA TRBD1 TRBV24-1